These T cell receptor beta chains were read from a single sample in a study of T cells in Graves' hyperthyroidism and ophthalmopathy. TCRdb passed the multiplex PCR reads through MiXCR, listing each CDR3 protein once. The sample consists of about 840,000 distinct CDR3 sequences, 38% of them appearing once. The sample taken for sequencing was blood. These receptor sequences come from a man aged 18 to 29 with Graves' hyperthyroidism. CDR3s include the opening cysteine and the closing phenylalanine or tryptophan. The order of the fields is clone size, J gene, V gene, D gene, CDR3 protein, CDR3 DNA. A D gene is named only where the DNA matches it firmly. Expanded clones get a size class; other rows say once, few or many, or leave the size out.

clone_size: few; j_call: TRBJ1-1; v_call: TRBV2; d_call: TRBD1; cdr3_aa: CASSSDRGLGNTEAFF; cdr3_nt: TGTGCCAGCAGTTCGGACAGGGGGCTGGGGAACACTGAAGCTTTCTTT
clone_size: many; j_call: TRBJ1-5; v_call: TRBV10-3; d_call: NA; cdr3_aa: CAISEGGNNQPQHF; cdr3_nt: TGTGCCATCAGTGAAGGCGGGAATAATCAGCCCCAGCATTTT
clone_size: NA; j_call: TRBJ1-4; v_call: TRBV7-2; d_call: NA; cdr3_aa: CASSLDPGDNEKLFF; cdr3_nt: TGTGCCAGCAGCTTAGACCCAGGGGATAATGAAAAACTGTTTTTT
clone_size: few; j_call: TRBJ1-4; v_call: TRBV6-5; d_call: NA; cdr3_aa: CASTATIGHEKLFF; cdr3_nt: TGTGCCAGCACTGCGACAATAGGGCATGAAAAACTGTTTTTT
clone_size: NA; j_call: TRBJ1-1; v_call: TRBV29-1; d_call: NA; cdr3_aa: CSVEMVGTEAFF; cdr3_nt: TGCAGCGTTGAAATGGTGGGAACTGAAGCTTTCTTT
clone_size: NA; j_call: TRBJ1-5; v_call: TRBV20-1; d_call: TRBD1; cdr3_aa: CSAISPDRGDQPQHF; cdr3_nt: TGCAGTGCGATATCCCCGGACAGGGGGGATCAGCCCCAGCATTTT
clone_size: many; j_call: TRBJ1-1; v_call: TRBV7-2; d_call: NA; cdr3_aa: CASSSGQVTEAFF; cdr3_nt: TGTGCCAGCAGCTCCGGACAAGTCACTGAAGCTTTCTTT
clone_size: NA; j_call: TRBJ2-5; v_call: TRBV20-1; d_call: NA; cdr3_aa: CSATVGSETQYF; cdr3_nt: TGCAGTGCCACCGTTGGGTCGGAGACCCAGTACTTC
clone_size: few; j_call: TRBJ2-2; v_call: TRBV7-3; d_call: NA; cdr3_aa: CASSLINPNTGELFF; cdr3_nt: TGTGCCAGCAGCTTAATTAACCCGAACACCGGGGAGCTGTTTTTT
clone_size: NA; j_call: TRBJ2-7; v_call: TRBV20-1; d_call: TRBD2; cdr3_aa: CSGGTSGSYEQYF; cdr3_nt: TGCAGTGGGGGGACTAGCGGGAGCTACGAGCAGTACTTC
clone_size: many; j_call: TRBJ1-3; v_call: TRBV15; d_call: NA; cdr3_aa: CATSAVPENTIYF; cdr3_nt: TGTGCCACCAGTGCGGTACCTGAAAACACCATATATTTT
clone_size: few; j_call: TRBJ2-5; v_call: TRBV4-1; d_call: NA; cdr3_aa: CASSQGGRETQYF; cdr3_nt: TGCGCCAGCAGCCAAGGGGGCAGAGAGACCCAGTACTTC
clone_size: NA; j_call: TRBJ1-5; v_call: TRBV30; d_call: NA; cdr3_aa: CAWRESNQPQHF; cdr3_nt: TGTGCCTGGAGGGAAAGTAATCAGCCCCAGCATTTT
clone_size: NA; j_call: TRBJ2-5; v_call: TRBV7-2; d_call: TRBD2; cdr3_aa: CASSLVAGVVETQYF; cdr3_nt: TGTGCCAGCAGCTTAGTAGCGGGAGTAGTGGAGACCCAGTACTTC
clone_size: few; j_call: TRBJ1-4; v_call: TRBV4-1; d_call: NA; cdr3_aa: CASSQDQEQGGEKLFF; cdr3_nt: TGCGCCAGCAGCCAAGATCAGGAACAGGGTGGTGAAAAACTGTTTTTT
clone_size: many; j_call: TRBJ2-7; v_call: TRBV7-9; d_call: NA; cdr3_aa: CASSFETGEQYF; cdr3_nt: TGTGCCAGCAGCTTCGAGACGGGCGAGCAGTACTTC
clone_size: many; j_call: TRBJ2-7; v_call: TRBV7-2; d_call: NA; cdr3_aa: CASSPYSSYEQYF; cdr3_nt: TGTGCCAGCAGCCCCTACTCATCCTACGAGCAGTACTTC
clone_size: few; j_call: TRBJ2-5; v_call: TRBV3-1; d_call: NA; cdr3_aa: CASSQMGRGTQYF; cdr3_nt: TGTGCCAGCAGCCAAATGGGGCGGGGGACCCAGTACTTC
clone_size: NA; j_call: TRBJ1-2; v_call: TRBV9; d_call: NA; cdr3_aa: CASSVGRGTLDYGYTF; cdr3_nt: TGTGCCAGCAGCGTAGGACGGGGAACCCTTGACTATGGCTACACCTTC
clone_size: NA; j_call: TRBJ2-6; v_call: TRBV12-3/TRBV12-4; d_call: NA; cdr3_aa: CASSGRDPGANVLTF; cdr3_nt: TGTGCCAGCAGCGGCCGGGACCCGGGGGCCAACGTCCTGACTTTC
clone_size: NA; j_call: TRBJ1-1; v_call: TRBV7-2; d_call: NA; cdr3_aa: CASSSVATENTEAFF; cdr3_nt: TGTGCCAGCAGCTCAGTCGCCACAGAGAACACTGAAGCTTTCTTT
clone_size: few; j_call: TRBJ2-7; v_call: TRBV7-8; d_call: NA; cdr3_aa: CASSTEQYF; cdr3_nt: TGTGCCAGCAGCACCGAGCAGTACTTC
clone_size: few; j_call: TRBJ1-1; v_call: TRBV6-5; d_call: NA; cdr3_aa: CASSYSEGAEAFF; cdr3_nt: TGTGCCAGCAGTTACTCGGAGGGAGCTGAAGCTTTCTTT
clone_size: few; j_call: TRBJ2-7; v_call: TRBV6-5; d_call: NA; cdr3_aa: CASSYLAEQYF; cdr3_nt: TGTGCCAGCAGTTATCTAGCGGAGCAGTACTTC
clone_size: NA; j_call: TRBJ1-1; v_call: TRBV4-1; d_call: NA; cdr3_aa: CASSHPGQEAFF; cdr3_nt: TGCGCCAGCAGCCATCCAGGGCAGGAAGCTTTCTTT
clone_size: NA; j_call: TRBJ1-4; v_call: TRBV10-3; d_call: NA; cdr3_aa: CAISVEGGEKLFF; cdr3_nt: TGTGCCATCAGTGTGGAGGGAGGAGAAAAACTGTTTTTT
clone_size: NA; j_call: TRBJ1-5; v_call: TRBV5-4; d_call: NA; cdr3_aa: CASKLGGGETQHF; cdr3_nt: TGTGCCAGCAAGCTTGGGGGCGGGGAGACCCAGCATTTT
clone_size: NA; j_call: TRBJ2-5; v_call: TRBV20-1; d_call: NA; cdr3_aa: CSAKSRSGEETQYF; cdr3_nt: TGCAGTGCTAAATCCCGATCAGGGGAAGAGACCCAGTACTTC
clone_size: few; j_call: TRBJ1-1; v_call: TRBV12-3/TRBV12-4; d_call: NA; cdr3_aa: CASSFGTGPYEAFF; cdr3_nt: TGTGCCAGCAGTTTCGGCACAGGGCCCTATGAAGCTTTCTTT
clone_size: NA; j_call: TRBJ1-1; v_call: TRBV19; d_call: NA; cdr3_aa: CASTTAEIDSPNTVAFF; cdr3_nt: TGTGCCAGTACCACGGCGGAAATAGACAGTCCGAACACTGTAGCTTTCTTT
clone_size: NA; j_call: TRBJ1-5; v_call: TRBV6-5; d_call: NA; cdr3_aa: CASSLADSAQPQHF; cdr3_nt: TGTGCCAGCAGTCTGGCTGACAGCGCGCAGCCCCAGCATTTT
clone_size: NA; j_call: TRBJ1-1; v_call: TRBV29-1; d_call: TRBD1; cdr3_aa: CSLDRWAEAFF; cdr3_nt: TGCAGCTTGGACAGGTGGGCTGAAGCTTTCTTT
clone_size: NA; j_call: TRBJ2-2; v_call: TRBV2; d_call: TRBD1; cdr3_aa: CASSSTTGGSGELFF; cdr3_nt: TGTGCCAGCAGTTCCACGACAGGGGGCTCCGGGGAGCTGTTTTTT
clone_size: NA; j_call: TRBJ2-7; v_call: TRBV13; d_call: NA; cdr3_aa: CASSLGGGTPEQYF; cdr3_nt: TGTGCCAGCAGCTTAGGCGGCGGGACACCCGAGCAGTACTTC
clone_size: many; j_call: TRBJ1-2; v_call: TRBV6-5; d_call: NA; cdr3_aa: CASAAHRALDGYTF; cdr3_nt: TGTGCCAGCGCGGCGCACAGAGCCTTGGATGGCTACACCTTC
clone_size: NA; j_call: TRBJ1-1; v_call: TRBV6-6; d_call: NA; cdr3_aa: CASSLSGGLYTEAFF; cdr3_nt: TGTGCCAGCAGTTTATCGGGGGGCCTGTACACTGAAGCTTTCTTT
clone_size: NA; j_call: TRBJ2-2; v_call: TRBV7-8; d_call: NA; cdr3_aa: CASSLQGNAGELFF; cdr3_nt: TGCGCCAGCAGCTTACAGGGAAACGCCGGGGAGCTGTTTTTT
clone_size: NA; j_call: TRBJ1-1; v_call: TRBV20-1; d_call: NA; cdr3_aa: CSASTPNTEAFF; cdr3_nt: TGCAGTGCTTCTACACCGAACACTGAAGCTTTCTTT
clone_size: few; j_call: TRBJ2-2; v_call: TRBV9; d_call: NA; cdr3_aa: CASSVTAVGELFF; cdr3_nt: TGTGCCAGCAGCGTAACAGCGGTCGGGGAGCTGTTTTTT
clone_size: NA; j_call: TRBJ2-7; v_call: TRBV9; d_call: NA; cdr3_aa: CASSSLDGFSYEQYF; cdr3_nt: TGTGCCAGCAGCTCCCTGGATGGTTTTTCCTACGAGCAGTACTTC
clone_size: NA; j_call: TRBJ1-1; v_call: TRBV13; d_call: TRBD1; cdr3_aa: CASALLSQGDTEAFF; cdr3_nt: TGTGCCAGCGCCTTACTCTCCCAGGGGGACACTGAAGCTTTCTTT
clone_size: NA; j_call: TRBJ1-5; v_call: TRBV20-1; d_call: TRBD1; cdr3_aa: CSAQGQGADQPQHF; cdr3_nt: TGCAGTGCCCAAGGACAGGGGGCCGATCAGCCCCAGCATTTT